Each of the 4 T cell receptor beta chains below was sequenced from the same sample in a study of PD-L1 blockade in urothelial cancer. The data were produced by immunoSEQ multiplex PCR, yet TCRdb's version contains in-frame clones alone and is incomplete. The sample holds 50,000 to 55,000 clones, roughly 75% seen once. Time point given: pretreatment peripheral blood. The material sequenced was PBMCs, taken around atezolizumab (anti-PD-L1) treatment. The receptors derive from a man in his 70s with urothelial cancer.

The chain is built from TRBV7-2 and TRBJ1-1; perhaps TRBD1 as D (5 bases). CDR1 SGHTA and CDR2 FQGNSA come from the germline V gene. CDR3 length: 14 residues. V was shortened by 2 bases and J by 4 bases, with 11 bases between the two germline ends. CDR3 sequence reads: CASSLSQGSTEAFF. CDR3 sequence (DNA): TGTGCCAGCAGCTTAAGCCAGGGCAGCACTGAAGCTTTCTTT.

This chain uses TRBV19 with TRBJ2-3; 11 nucleotides align to TRBD2. Germline V lookup: CDR1 LNHDA, CDR2 SQIVND (reference sequence). Germline trimming cut 1 base from V and 1 base from J; bases unmatched to any gene: 4. This CDR3 is built from 17 residues. This chain's CDR3 is CASSIGVTSGGTDTQYF. In nucleotides, the CDR3 is TGTGCCAGTAGTATAGGGGTGACTAGCGGGGGCACAGATACGCAGTATTTT.

This chain links TRBV11-2 with TRBJ2-7, with 7 bases lining up with TRBD1. The germline gives CDR1 SGHAT, CDR2 FQNNGV. J was trimmed by 2 bases and V by 6 bases; bases with no gene match: 10. CDR3 length: 15 amino acids. The CDR3, as DNA: TGTGCCAGCAGTCCCTTAAGGGGGCCCGCCTACGAGCAGTACTTC. It codes for CASSPLRGPAYEQYF.

The CDR3 here is CASSTRQGTYEKLFF. CDR3 nucleotides: TGTGCCAGCAGCACCCGACAGGGTACCTATGAAAAACTGTTTTTT. J is TRBJ1-4 and V is TRBV7-9; 7 nucleotides line up with TRBD1. CDR1 and CDR2 (germline): SEHNR, FQNEAQ (reference sequence). Trimming took 5 bases from V and 6 from J; bases not matched to a gene: 9. This CDR3 has 15 amino acids.